This TCR beta chain comes out of a study of vaccination and CD4 T cells after COVID-19. Documented treatment: roughly nine-day PBMC culture with coronavirus spike peptide pools or control peptides (ViraFEST assay). It was after 9 to 11 days of culture that CD4+ T cells were isolated by negative selection. With respect to this clonotype: The antigen remains undetermined.

Cultured CD4+ T-cell DNA underwent Oncomine TCR Beta short-read sequencing. One entry per CDR3 protein results from TCRdb running MiXCR on the PCR reads. This sample has 1,500 or so distinct CDR3 sequences, with 60% to 75% found just once. This receptor was identified in a human donor who had recovered from COVID-19. The starting material was CD4+ T cells from blood, cultured in vitro, obtained after SARS-CoV-2 vaccination.

CDR3 sequence (DNA): TGTGCCAGCAGTTACGGACTAGCGGGAGTGAACTACGAGCAGTACTTC. This gives the protein CASSYGLAGVNYEQYF. The chain carries TRBV6-5 and TRBJ2-7; 13 bases match TRBD2. The germline CDR1 and CDR2 sequences are MNHEY and SVGAGI. The CDR3 has 16 amino acids. Losses at the gene ends were 2 bases for V and 3 bases for J; bases not matched to a gene: 4.